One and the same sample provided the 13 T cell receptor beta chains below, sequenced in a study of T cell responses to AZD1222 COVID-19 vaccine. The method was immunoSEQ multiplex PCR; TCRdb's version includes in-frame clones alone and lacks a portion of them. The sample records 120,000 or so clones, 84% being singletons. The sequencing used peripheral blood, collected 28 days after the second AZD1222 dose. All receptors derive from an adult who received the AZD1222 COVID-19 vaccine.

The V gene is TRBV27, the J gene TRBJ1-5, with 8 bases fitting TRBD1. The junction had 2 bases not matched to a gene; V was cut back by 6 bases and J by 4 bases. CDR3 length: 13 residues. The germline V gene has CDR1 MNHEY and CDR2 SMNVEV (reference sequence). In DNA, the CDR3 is TGTGCCAGCAGCTGGACAGGGAATCAGCCCCAGCATTTT. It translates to CASSWTGNQPQHF.

The DNA for the CDR3 is TGTGCCAGCAGTGAAGGGCAGGATGAGCAGCCCCAGCATTTT. This codes for CASSEGQDEQPQHF. The chain recombines TRBV2 with TRBJ1-5; D remains unclear. Between the trimmed V and J ends, which lost 1 base and 7 bases, there was a span of 11 bases. From germline, CDR1 is SNHLY and CDR2 FYNNEI. CDR3 size: 14 residues.

CDR3 coding DNA: TGTGCCAGCAGCACCTGGGCCCTCAAAGCTTTCTTT. This sequence encodes CASSTWALKAFF. The chain carries TRBV2 and TRBJ1-1; D unresolved. The CDR3 is 12 amino acids. Deletions cut 6 bases from V and 9 bases from J, with 14 bases between. CDR1 is SNHLY, CDR2 FYNNEI, per germline.

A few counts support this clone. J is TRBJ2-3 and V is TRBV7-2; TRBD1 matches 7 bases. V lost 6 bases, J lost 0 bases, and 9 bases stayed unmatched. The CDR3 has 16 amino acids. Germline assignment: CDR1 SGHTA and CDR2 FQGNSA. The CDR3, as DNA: TGTGCCAGCAGTTACGACAGGGCCTCTAGCACAGATACGCAGTATTTT. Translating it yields CASSYDRASSTDTQYF. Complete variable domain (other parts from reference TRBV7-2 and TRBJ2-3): GAGVSQSPSNKVTEKGKDVELRCDPISGHTALYWYRQSLGQGLEFLIYFQGNSAPDKSGLPSDRFSAERTGGSVSTLTIQRTQQEDSAVYLCASSYDRASSTDTQYFGPGTRLTVL.

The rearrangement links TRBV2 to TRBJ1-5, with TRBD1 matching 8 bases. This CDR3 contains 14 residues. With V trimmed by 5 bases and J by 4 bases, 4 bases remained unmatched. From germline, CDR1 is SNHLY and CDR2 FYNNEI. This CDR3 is CASSSTGVNQPQHF. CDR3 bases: TGTGCCAGCAGTTCGACAGGGGTTAATCAGCCCCAGCATTTT.

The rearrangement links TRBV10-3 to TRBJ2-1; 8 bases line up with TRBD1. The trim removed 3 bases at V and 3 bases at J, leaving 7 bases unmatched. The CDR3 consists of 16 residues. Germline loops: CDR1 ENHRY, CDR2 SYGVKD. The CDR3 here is CAISDRGQGNYNEQFF. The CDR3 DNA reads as TGTGCCATCAGTGACCGCGGACAGGGTAACTACAATGAGCAGTTCTTC.

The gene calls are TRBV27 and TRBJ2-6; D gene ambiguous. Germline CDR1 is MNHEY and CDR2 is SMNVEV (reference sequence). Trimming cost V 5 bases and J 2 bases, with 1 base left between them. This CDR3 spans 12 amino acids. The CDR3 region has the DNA TGTGCCAGCAGTACTGGGGCCAACGTCCTGACTTTC. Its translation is CASSTGANVLTF.

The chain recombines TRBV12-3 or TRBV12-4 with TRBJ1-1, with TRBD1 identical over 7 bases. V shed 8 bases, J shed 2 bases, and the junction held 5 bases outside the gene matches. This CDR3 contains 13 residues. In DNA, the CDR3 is TGTGCCAGCGGATGGACAGGAAACACTGAAGCTTTCTTT. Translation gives CASGWTGNTEAFF.

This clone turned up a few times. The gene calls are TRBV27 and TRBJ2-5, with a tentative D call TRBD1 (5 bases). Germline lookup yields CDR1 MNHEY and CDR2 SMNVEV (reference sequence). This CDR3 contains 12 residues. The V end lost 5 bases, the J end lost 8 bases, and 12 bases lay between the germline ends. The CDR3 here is CASSPTGQTQYF. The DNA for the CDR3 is TGTGCCAGCAGTCCAACCGGACAAACCCAGTACTTC.

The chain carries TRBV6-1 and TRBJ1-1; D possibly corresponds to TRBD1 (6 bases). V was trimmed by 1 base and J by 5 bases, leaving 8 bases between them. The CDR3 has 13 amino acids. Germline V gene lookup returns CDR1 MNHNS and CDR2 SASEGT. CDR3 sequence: CASSEEGGTEAFF. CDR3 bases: TGTGCCAGCAGTGAAGAGGGGGGGACTGAAGCTTTCTTT.

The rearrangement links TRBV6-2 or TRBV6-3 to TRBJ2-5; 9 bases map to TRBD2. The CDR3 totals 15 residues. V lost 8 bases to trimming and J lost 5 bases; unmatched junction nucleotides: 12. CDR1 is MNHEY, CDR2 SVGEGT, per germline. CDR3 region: CASCSGGGAVETQYF. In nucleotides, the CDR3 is TGTGCCAGCTGTTCTGGCGGGGGGGCCGTTGAGACCCAGTACTTC.

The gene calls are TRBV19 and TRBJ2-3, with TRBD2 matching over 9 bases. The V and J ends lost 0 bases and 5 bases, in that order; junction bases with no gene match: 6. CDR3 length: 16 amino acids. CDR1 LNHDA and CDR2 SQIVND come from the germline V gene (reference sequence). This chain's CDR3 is CASSIEGGGAKDTQYF. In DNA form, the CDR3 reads TGTGCCAGTAGTATAGAAGGCGGGGGGGCTAAAGATACGCAGTATTTT.

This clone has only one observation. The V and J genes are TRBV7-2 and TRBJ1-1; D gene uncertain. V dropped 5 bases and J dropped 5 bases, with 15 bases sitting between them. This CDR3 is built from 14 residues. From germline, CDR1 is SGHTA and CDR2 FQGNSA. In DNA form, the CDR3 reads TGTGCCAGCAGCCAGCGGAGTTTAGTTACTGAAGCTTTCTTT. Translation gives CASSQRSLVTEAFF.